The 3 T cell receptor beta chains below come from one sample, sequenced in a study of T cells in Graves' hyperthyroidism and ophthalmopathy. There were TCR beta CDR3 regions amplified from RNA transcripts. The HTBI primer set drove a first-round RT-PCR of the TCR CDR3. TCRdb itself ran the multiplex PCR reads through MiXCR, one entry per CDR3 protein. The sample contains roughly 250,000 distinct CDR3 sequences, about 16% of which appear only once. Sequenced: blood. All receptors derive from a woman in her late teens or twenties with Graves' ophthalmopathy.

This clonotype was recorded at least ten times. V usage is TRBV6-2 or TRBV6-3 and J usage is TRBJ1-5; D gene unclear. There are 14 residues in the CDR3. The germline gives CDR1 MNHEY, CDR2 SVGEGT. V was cut by 8 bases and J by 1 base, with 12 bases left in between. CDR3 nucleotide sequence: TGTGCCAGCCGGACCCTTCTAAGCAATCAGCCCCAGCATTTT. Translating it yields CASRTLLSNQPQHF.

This clonotype has a handful of counts. At one of its ends the junction is not consistent with the germline gene, which may arise from a read error. The CDR3 protein is CAGSLARGPLNEQYF. Written as DNA, the CDR3 is TGTGCCGGCAGCTTAGCACGGGGGCCTTTGAATGAGCAGTACTTC. This rearrangement joins TRBV11-2 to TRBJ2-1; D may correspond to TRBD1 or TRBD2 (6 bases each). The DNA end is a closer match to TRBJ2-7, so the J assignment may be wrong. Germline CDR1 and CDR2: SGHAT and FQNNGV. This CDR3 spans 15 amino acids.

This clonotype was seen at least ten times. The chain couples TRBV28 to TRBJ1-6; D remains ambiguous. This CDR3 comprises 12 residues. Trimming took off 5 bases at V and 10 bases at J, with 9 bases between the two ends. Germline V gene lookup returns CDR1 MDHEN and CDR2 SYDVKM. The DNA for the CDR3 is TGTGCCAGCAGTGAGCGGGGATCACCCCTCCACTTT. Protein: CASSERGSPLHF.